The 31 T cell receptor beta chains below all came from one sample that was sequenced in a study of blood T cell repertoires in COVID-19 (dated by TCRdb to about 2020). Library creation used the immunoSEQ multiplex PCR assay. TCRdb took this table from immuneACCESS and kept in-frame rearrangements with V and J called. Such tables lack part of the clones; where checked against another copy, unresolved V genes explain under half of the gap, and the rest is unexplained. For this sample there are 250,000 or so clones; about 85% appear just once. The top ten hold 6.6% of the sample. The specimen sequenced was PBMCs or T cells enriched from blood (not recorded which). These receptors were obtained from a woman in her fifties or sixties who had been exposed to COVID-19.

The chain uses TRBV4-2 and TRBJ2-4; 8 bases agree with TRBD2. The CDR3 spans 14 residues. V was clipped by 1 base and J by 5 bases; unmatched bases: 1. Germline V gene data show CDR1 as LGHNA and CDR2 as YNFKEQ. CDR3 loop: CASSQAAGENIQYF. The CDR3 DNA follows: TGTGCCAGCAGCCAAGCAGCGGGGGAAAACATTCAGTACTTC.

The chain combines TRBV10-2 with TRBJ2-1, with TRBD2 matching over 9 bases. This CDR3 is 18 amino acids long. CDR1 is WSHSY and CDR2 is SAAADI in the germline V gene. V trimming: 1 base; J trimming: 8 bases; junction bases outside the gene matches: 15. CDR3 nucleotide sequence: TGCGCCAGCAGTGAGTGGTATGGAGCGGGGGGACCATTGGATGAGCAGTTCTTC. As protein: CASSEWYGAGGPLDEQFF.

V and J are TRBV9 and TRBJ2-5, with D perhaps TRBD1 (5 bases). The germline V and J ends were trimmed by 4 bases and 2 bases, with 18 bases remaining between them. The CDR3 is 16 residues long. Germline V gene sequence: CDR1 SGDLS, CDR2 YYNGEE. The CDR3 protein is CASSPRQGRAQETQYF. The CDR3 DNA reads TGTGCCAGCAGCCCCCGGCAGGGCAGGGCTCAAGAGACCCAGTACTTC.

This chain connects TRBV4-1 to TRBJ2-5; 10 bases align to TRBD2. This CDR3 contains 20 residues. Germline-derived CDR1 and CDR2 are MGHRA and YSYEKL. The junction had 16 bases not matched to a gene; V was cut back by 0 bases and J by 3 bases. DNA of the CDR3: TGCGCCAGCAGCCAAGATGTGTCTAGCGGGGGACCCCCAGTTAAAGAGACCCAGTACTTC. Its translation: CASSQDVSSGGPPVKETQYF.

In its sample, this clone was seen a few times. The V and J genes are TRBV5-4 and TRBJ2-2; TRBD2 aligns across 9 bases. Germline V gives CDR1 SGHNT, CDR2 YYREEE (reference sequence). The CDR3 has 16 residues. J was trimmed by 7 bases and V by 0 bases; bases with no gene match: 7. The CDR3 is CASSLAGGGANGELFF. Written as DNA, the CDR3 is TGTGCCAGCAGCTTGGCCGGCGGGGGGGCCAACGGGGAGCTGTTTTTT.

The chain links TRBV6-2 or TRBV6-3 to TRBJ1-5; 9 bases are a match to TRBD1. This CDR3 is 17 amino acids long. Germline values: CDR1 MNHEY, CDR2 SVGEGT. Unmatched junction bases numbered 8, after V lost 5 bases and J lost 0 bases. For the CDR3, the DNA is TGTGCCAGCAGTCCCGGGACAGGGACCTATAGCAATCAGCCCCAGCATTTT. Its translation: CASSPGTGTYSNQPQHF.

This rearrangement joins TRBV24-1 to TRBJ2-1; D unresolved. The CDR3 loop spans 12 amino acids. Germline assignment: CDR1 KGHDR and CDR2 SFDVKD. V dropped 0 bases and J dropped 8 bases, with 4 bases sitting between them. DNA for the CDR3: TGTGCCACCAGTGATTTGACTGATGAGCAGTTCTTC. Translated, it gives CATSDLTDEQFF.

The V and J genes are TRBV10-3 and TRBJ1-4; TRBD1 might be the D (6 bases). This CDR3 contains 13 residues. Germline CDR1 and CDR2: ENHRY and SYGVKD. Trimming took 0 bases from V and 7 from J, leaving 6 bases between them. The CDR3 coding sequence is TGTGCCATCAGTGAGTCCAGGGGTGAAAAACTGTTTTTT. Amino acid sequence: CAISESRGEKLFF.

The chain recombines TRBV11-3 with TRBJ2-1, with 10 bases aligning to TRBD1. This CDR3 contains 15 residues. With V trimmed by 4 bases and J by 6 bases, 6 bases remained unmatched. The germline gives CDR1 SGHNT, CDR2 YENEEA. CDR3 residues: CASSSGTGDTNEQFF. The CDR3 DNA is TGTGCCAGCAGCTCCGGGACAGGGGACACCAATGAGCAGTTCTTC.

The chain couples TRBV27 to TRBJ1-1; 7 bases are a match to TRBD1. The CDR3 has 16 residues. Germline V gene data show CDR1 as MNHEY and CDR2 as SMNVEV (reference sequence). V shed 3 bases and J 4 bases; nucleotides not matched to a gene: 11. DNA for the CDR3: TGTGCCAGCAGTTTCCTCGCGGGGACAGAGCTCACTGAAGCTTTCTTT. It specifies CASSFLAGTELTEAFF.

This chain connects TRBV29-1 to TRBJ1-1; D is uncertain. CDR3 length: 13 residues. From germline, CDR1 is SQVTM and CDR2 ANQGSEA. V was trimmed by 4 bases and J by 0 bases, leaving 9 bases between them. The CDR3 sequence is CSVGSTLNTEAFF. Written as DNA, the CDR3 is TGCAGCGTTGGGTCAACTTTGAACACTGAAGCTTTCTTT. Full variable domain (rest looked up from reference TRBV29-1 and TRBJ1-1): SAVISQKPSRDICQRGTSLTIQCQVDSQVTMMFWYRQQPGQSLTLIATANQGSEATYESGFVIDKFPISRPNLTFSTLTVSNMSPEDSSIYLCSVGSTLNTEAFFGQGTRLTVV.

This chain joins TRBV6-2 or TRBV6-3 and TRBJ1-1; D may be TRBD1 (5 bases). CDR1 is MNHEY, CDR2 SVGEGT, per germline. CDR3 size: 13 residues. The germline V and J ends were trimmed by 5 bases and 1 base, with 8 bases remaining between them. In nucleotides, the CDR3 is TGTGCCAGCAGTAAACAGGAGAACACTGAAGCTTTCTTT. Translation gives CASSKQENTEAFF.

The chain is built from TRBV7-9 and TRBJ2-7, with 7 bases identical to TRBD1. With 6 bases clipped from V and 2 bases from J, the junction kept 1 base outside the gene matches. CDR1 and CDR2 (germline): SEHNR, FQNEAQ (reference sequence). The length of the CDR3 is 12 residues. CDR3 in amino acids: CASSTGAYEQYF. The CDR3, as DNA: TGTGCCAGCAGTACAGGGGCCTACGAGCAGTACTTC.

V and J are TRBV2 and TRBJ1-6; no clear D. The CDR3 consists of 16 residues. Trimming pared 2 bases from V and 0 bases from J, leaving 8 bases between. Per the germline V gene, CDR1 is SNHLY and CDR2 is FYNNEI. The CDR3 nucleotides are TGTGCCAGCAGTGAAACATCGCCCTCCTATAATTCACCCCTCCACTTT. Its protein product is CASSETSPSYNSPLHF.

The chain combines TRBV24-1 with TRBJ2-3; 7 bases map to TRBD2. CDR1 is KGHDR, CDR2 SFDVKD, per germline. The CDR3 totals 14 residues. V lost 5 bases to trimming and J lost 4 bases; unmatched junction nucleotides: 5. The CDR3 DNA follows: TGTGCCACCAGTGCCGGGGGGTGGTCAGATACGCAGTATTTT. Translating gives CATSAGGWSDTQYF.

The rearrangement links TRBV7-2 to TRBJ1-2; 7 nucleotides align to TRBD1. CDR3 length equals 14 residues. Germline V gene lookup returns CDR1 SGHTA and CDR2 FQGNSA. Trimming took 8 bases from V and 6 from J; bases not matched to a gene: 12. CDR3 in DNA: TGTGCCAGCTCAGGGGGATTGTTCGATAATGGCTACACCTTC. This gives the protein CASSGGLFDNGYTF. Full variable domain (outside the CDR3, taken from reference TRBV7-2 and TRBJ1-2): GAGVSQSPSNKVTEKGKDVELRCDPISGHTALYWYRQSLGQGLEFLIYFQGNSAPDKSGLPSDRFSAERTGGSVSTLTIQRTQQEDSAVYLCASSGGLFDNGYTFGSGTRLTVV.

The V gene is TRBV6-5, the J gene TRBJ2-5; the D is unclear. This CDR3 region has 12 residues. Germline assignment: CDR1 MNHEY and CDR2 SVGAGI. The germline V and J ends were trimmed by 6 bases and 5 bases, with 10 bases remaining between them. The CDR3 sequence: CASRNFEETQYF. The CDR3 bases are TGTGCCAGCAGAAACTTTGAGGAGACCCAGTACTTC.

This clone was observed many times. This chain joins TRBV5-1 and TRBJ2-7, with 7 bases fitting TRBD1. This CDR3 has 16 amino acids. Per germline, CDR1 SGHRS and CDR2 YFSETQ. V gave up 2 bases and J gave up 3 bases; unmatched junction bases: 11. The CDR3 region is CASSLKLPGQHYEQYF. CDR3 coding DNA: TGCGCCAGCAGCTTAAAACTCCCGGGACAGCACTACGAGCAGTACTTC.

The gene calls are TRBV11-2 and TRBJ1-1, with TRBD1 as a possible D gene (5 bases). This CDR3 spans 14 amino acids. The V end was cut by 6 bases, the J end by 1 base, with 12 bases between. The germline gives CDR1 SGHAT, CDR2 FQNNGV. Here the CDR3 reads CASSLTQGNTEAFF. The CDR3 nucleotides are TGTGCCAGCAGTTTAACCCAGGGGAACACTGAAGCTTTCTTT.

V gene TRBV5-6 combines with J gene TRBJ1-1, with 7 nucleotides matching TRBD1. The V gene's germline CDR1 is SGHDT and CDR2 YYEEEE. There are 14 residues in the CDR3. V lost 4 bases and J lost 1; bases outside the gene matches: 4. CDR3 coding DNA: TGTGCCAGCAGCGCGGACAGGCCGAACACTGAAGCTTTCTTT. It encodes CASSADRPNTEAFF.

This rearrangement joins TRBV4-1 to TRBJ2-3; no firm D call. This CDR3 is built from 15 residues. CDR1 and CDR2 (germline): MGHRA, YSYEKL. The V end was cut by 4 bases, the J end by 0 bases, with 11 bases between. This CDR3 is CASSPYWSSTDTQYF. For the CDR3, the DNA is TGCGCCAGCAGCCCCTACTGGTCTAGCACAGATACGCAGTATTTT.

In its sample, this clone was seen once. The CDR3 sequence: CATSSQGRAFF. CDR3 sequence (DNA): TGTGCCACCAGTTCACAGGGAAGGGCTTTCTTT. The genes are TRBV24-1 and TRBJ1-1; TRBD1 might be the D (6 bases). Per the germline V gene, CDR1 is KGHDR and CDR2 is SFDVKD. The CDR3 length is 11 residues. V was cut by 6 bases and J by 11 bases, with 12 bases left in between.

The sample holds one count of this clone. This sequence joins TRBV19 and TRBJ2-1; tentative D call: TRBD1 (5 bases). Germline CDR1 reads LNHDA; CDR2 reads SQIVND (reference sequence). V shed 6 bases and J shed 0 bases, with 12 bases lying between them. The CDR3 runs 15 residues. This chain's CDR3 is CASSDQGVSYNEQFF. CDR3 nucleotide sequence: TGTGCCAGTAGCGATCAGGGCGTCTCCTACAATGAGCAGTTCTTC. The whole variable domain, remainder taken from reference TRBV19 and TRBJ2-1, is DGGITQSPKYLFRKEGQNVTLSCEQNLNHDAMYWYRQDPGQGLRLIYYSQIVNDFQKGDIAEGYSVSREKKESFPLTVTSAQKNPTAFYLCASSDQGVSYNEQFFGPGTRLTVL.

V and J are TRBV29-1 and TRBJ2-5, with D tentatively TRBD1 (6 bases). Per germline, CDR1 SQVTM and CDR2 ANQGSEA. CDR3 length: 12 amino acids. Trimming stripped 7 bases from V and 5 bases from J, with 14 bases between. CDR3 amino acids: CSADSQGETQYF. CDR3 nucleotides: TGCAGCGCGGACTCGCAGGGGGAGACCCAGTACTTC.

V and J are TRBV10-1 and TRBJ1-2; a weak D match, TRBD1 (6 bases). Germline V gene data show CDR1 as WNHNN and CDR2 as SYGVQD (reference sequence). Trimming removed 2 bases at V and 4 bases at J, with 8 bases between. The CDR3 has 13 amino acids. The CDR3 DNA reads TGCGCCAGCAGTGAGGACAGGCGCTATGGCTACACCTTC. This gives the protein CASSEDRRYGYTF.

The chain combines TRBV7-2 with TRBJ1-5, with 9 positions matching TRBD1. Per the germline V gene, CDR1 is SGHTA and CDR2 is FQGNSA. V shed 5 bases and J 2 bases; nucleotides not matched to a gene: 4. The CDR3 totals 15 residues. CDR3 region: CASSPRTGGNQPQHF. CDR3 in DNA: TGTGCCAGCAGCCCCCGGACAGGGGGCAATCAGCCCCAGCATTTT.

The rearrangement links TRBV9 to TRBJ1-1, with D maybe TRBD1 (5 bases). The CDR3 totals 15 residues. CDR1 and CDR2 (germline): SGDLS, YYNGEE. The V gene lost 0 bases and the J gene lost 1 base, with 10 bases spanning the gap. CDR3 sequence (DNA): TGTGCCAGCAGCGTAGCAAGGGGTCCGAACACTGAAGCTTTCTTT. The encoded protein is CASSVARGPNTEAFF. Full variable domain (outside the CDR3, taken from reference TRBV9 and TRBJ1-1): DSGVTQTPKHLITATGQRVTLRCSPRSGDLSVYWYQQSLDQGLQFLIQYYNGEERAKGNILERFSAQQFPDLHSELNLSSLELGDSALYFCASSVARGPNTEAFFGQGTRLTVV.

The V and J genes are TRBV27 and TRBJ1-5; no firm D call. Trimming pared 5 bases from V and 0 bases from J, leaving 8 bases between. CDR1 is MNHEY and CDR2 is SMNVEV in the germline V gene (reference sequence). This CDR3 has 14 amino acids. The CDR3 is CASSPHTSNQPQHF. The CDR3 bases are TGTGCCAGCAGTCCGCACACTAGCAATCAGCCCCAGCATTTT.

The chain links TRBV30 to TRBJ2-7; a possible D gene is TRBD2 (5 bases). This CDR3 region has 16 residues. V was shortened by 0 bases and J by 1 base, with 16 bases between the two germline ends. The germline gives CDR1 GTSNPN, CDR2 SVGIG (reference sequence). The CDR3 reads CAWSVLTLGSSYEQYF. The CDR3, as DNA: TGTGCCTGGAGTGTACTCACTCTAGGGAGTTCCTACGAGCAGTACTTC.

The rearrangement links TRBV12-5 to TRBJ1-1; TRBD1 agrees at 7 bases. Germline-derived CDR1 and CDR2 are LGHNT and FRNRAP. The CDR3 spans 14 residues. The V segment lost 1 base and the J segment 4 bases; nucleotides outside the gene matches: 3. CDR3 nucleotide sequence: TGTGCTAGTGGTTTGGAGGGGGACAGCACTGAAGCTTTCTTT. The encoded protein is CASGLEGDSTEAFF. Supplemented by reference TRBV12-5 and TRBJ1-1, the full variable domain reads DARVTQTPRHKVTEMGQEVTMRCQPILGHNTVFWYRQTMMQGLELLAYFRNRAPLDDSGMPKDRFSAEMPDATLATLKIQPSEPRDSAVYFCASGLEGDSTEAFFGQGTRLTVV.

This sequence joins TRBV7-2 and TRBJ1-1; weak D call: TRBD1 (6 bases). The V end lost 4 bases, the J end lost 10 bases, and 13 bases lay between the germline ends. CDR1 and CDR2 (germline): SGHTA, FQGNSA. The CDR3 has 12 residues. The DNA for the CDR3 is TGTGCCAGCAGCTCCACAGGGTCTGGAGCTTTCTTT. This encodes CASSSTGSGAFF.